Sequencing of this TCR beta chain was carried out in a study of CD8 T cells in Susac syndrome. Reverse transcription of roughly 0.5 to 1 ug RNA was performed with random hexamers. TCRdb redid the calling of the immunoSEQ multiplex PCR reads with MiXCR, one entry per CDR3 protein. This repertoire shows 40,000 to 60,000 distinct CDR3 sequences, roughly 93% found once; its top ten account for 0.4% to 0.55%. Points on this clonotype: What it binds is not known.

The CDR3 has 12 residues. Germline V gene lookup returns CDR1 SQVTM and CDR2 ANQGSEA. Trimming removed 3 bases at V and 2 bases at J, with 8 bases between. Study results and limitations: The study conceded that its TCR sequencing and HLA analysis involved relatively few individuals.

The patients serving as multiple sclerosis controls were treatment-naive. They had stable or active relapsing-remitting disease and fulfilled revised McDonald criteria. In contrast to the negatively isolated CD8+ and CD4+ T cells, TEMRA cells were FACS-enriched. Sequenced input: CD8+ T cells from PBMCs. The chain couples TRBV29-1 to TRBJ2-7, with D perhaps matching TRBD2 (6 bases). The clonotype originates from a human donor with multiple sclerosis. CDR3 DNA sequence: TGCAGCGTTGAGCGGGGCCCCTACGAGCAGTACTTC. Amino acids: CSVERGPYEQYF.